This T cell receptor (beta chain) was observed in a study of shared clonotypes between healthy human individuals. Source study methods: Without quality scores, immunoSEQ junctional reads could not be filtered like full-length reads. Measured with immunoSEQ multiplex PCR; TCRdb has only the in-frame clones, and not every one. D and trimming come from the DNA, and the V and J calls and clone size come from that table. The table shows around 480,000 clones, with about 79% occurring only once. The CDR3 is made up of 11 amino acids. The V and J ends lost 6 bases and 11 bases respectively, with 13 bases between them. Looked up from germline, CDR1 is ENHRY and CDR2 is SYGVKD. Turning to this clone: Its antigen remains unknown.

Study-wide findings and caveats: The study drew on few donors, limiting represented genetic and exposure-history diversity.

It was 90 million to 95 million PBMCs that unsorted samples used for genomic DNA. The specimen was PBMCs. The clonotype comes from a middle-aged woman in good health. Some clones in this sample may be carry-over from other donors' samples. The chain is built from TRBV10-3 and TRBJ1-1; D is unresolved. The CDR3 DNA reads TGTGCCATCAGCCAAGCGGCGGGGGCTTTCTTT. It is translated as CAISQAAGAFF.